What follows is one T cell receptor beta chain and its context. Its antigen is not identified. Amplification used 60 Vbeta primers and 13 Jbeta primers. The protocol was immunoSEQ multiplex PCR, while the TCRdb copy is restricted to in-frame clones and leaves out a portion. The data show just under 150,000 clones, 75% to 90% seen once. Germline CDR1 is SGDLS and CDR2 is YYNGEE. The CDR3 sequence is 15 residues long. The V and J ends lost 3 bases and 2 bases, in that order; junction bases with no gene match: 5. The sample comes from a study of cytomegalovirus exposure and HLA in healthy donors. Study outcomes and limitations: One cluster of highly shared sequence variants probably arose as a sequencing artifact.

The specimen sequenced was PBMCs. The origin of this receptor is a woman aged 25 to 45 in good health and CMV-seronegative. This sequence joins TRBV9 and TRBJ2-5; 9 positions agree with TRBD1. The CDR3 DNA reads as TGTGCCAGCAGCGCCGGGACAGGGATTCAAGAGACCCAGTACTTC. It translates to CASSAGTGIQETQYF.